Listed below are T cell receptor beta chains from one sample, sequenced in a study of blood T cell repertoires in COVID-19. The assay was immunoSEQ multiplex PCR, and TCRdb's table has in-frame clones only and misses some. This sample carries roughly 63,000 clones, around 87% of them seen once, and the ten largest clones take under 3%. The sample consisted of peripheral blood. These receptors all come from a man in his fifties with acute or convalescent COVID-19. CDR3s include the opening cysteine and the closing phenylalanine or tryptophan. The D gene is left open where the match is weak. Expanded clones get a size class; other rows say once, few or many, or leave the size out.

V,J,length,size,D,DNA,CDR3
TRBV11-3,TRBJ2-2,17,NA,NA,TGTGCCAGCAGCTTTCCATTGTCCCAGTTCAACACCGGGGAGCTGTTTTTT,CASSFPLSQFNTGELFF
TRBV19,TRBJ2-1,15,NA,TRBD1,TGTGCCAGTAGTATAGCGGGGACAGCCTACAATGAGCAGTTCTTC,CASSIAGTAYNEQFF
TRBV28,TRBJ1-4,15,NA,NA,TGTGCCAGCACCCCGGGTGGGGGGGTCAATGAAAAACTGTTTTTT,CASTPGGGVNEKLFF
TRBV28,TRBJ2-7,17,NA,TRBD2,TGTGCCAGCAATACCCTTCTTTCGGGACTAGCGGGAAACGAGCAGTACTTC,CASNTLLSGLAGNEQYF
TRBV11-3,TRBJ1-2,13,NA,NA,TGTGCCAGCAGCCGGACAGCGACCTATGGCTACACCTTC,CASSRTATYGYTF
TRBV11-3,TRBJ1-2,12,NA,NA,TGTGCCAGCAGCGACCGCAGGGATGGCTACACCTTC,CASSDRRDGYTF
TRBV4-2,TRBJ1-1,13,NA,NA,TGTGCCAGCAGCCCGGACATGAACACTGAAGCTTTCTTT,CASSPDMNTEAFF
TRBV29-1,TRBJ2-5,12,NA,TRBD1,TGCAGCGTTCGCAGGGGGCGAGAGACCCAGTACTTC,CSVRRGRETQYF
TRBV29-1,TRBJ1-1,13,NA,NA,TGCAGCGTTGCTATCGGGAAGAACACTGAAGCTTTCTTT,CSVAIGKNTEAFF
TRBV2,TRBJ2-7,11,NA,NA,TGTGCCAGCAGTGTTGCGCACGAGCAGTACTTC,CASSVAHEQYF
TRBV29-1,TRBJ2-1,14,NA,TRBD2,TGCAGCGTTCGATTGACTAGCGGGTCACATGAGCAGTTCTTC,CSVRLTSGSHEQFF
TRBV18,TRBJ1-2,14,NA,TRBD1,TGTGCCAGCTCAGTGGACAGGGCGGGGTATGGCTACACCTTC,CASSVDRAGYGYTF
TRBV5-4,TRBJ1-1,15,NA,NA,TGTGCCAGCAGCTTGGCTCACGGGGTGGTGACTGAAGCTTTCTTT,CASSLAHGVVTEAFF
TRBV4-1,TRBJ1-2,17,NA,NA,TGCGCCAGCAGCCCCCTAGGGGGGGTAGGCTTAAACTATGGCTACACCTTC,CASSPLGGVGLNYGYTF
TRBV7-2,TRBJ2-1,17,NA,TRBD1,TGTGCCAGCAGCCCCCACTCCCCAGGACAGGGAGGACATGAGCAGTTCTTC,CASSPHSPGQGGHEQFF
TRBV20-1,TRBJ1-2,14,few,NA,TGCAGTGCTAGTACAGATCCTGTCATCTATGGCTACACCTTC,CSASTDPVIYGYTF
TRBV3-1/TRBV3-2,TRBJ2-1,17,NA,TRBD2,TGTGCCAGCAGCCAAGACCTAGGACTAGCGGGAGGTTGGGTGCAGTTCTTC,CASSQDLGLAGGWVQFF
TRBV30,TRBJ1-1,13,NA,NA,TGTGCCTGGGCCAACAGCTTGAACACTGAAGCTTTCTTT,CAWANSLNTEAFF
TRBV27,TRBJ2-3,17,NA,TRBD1,TGTGCCAGCAGTCCACTCTTACGGACAGGAAGAACAGATACGCAGTATTTT,CASSPLLRTGRTDTQYF
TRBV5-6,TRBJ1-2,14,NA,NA,TGTGCCAGCAGCTTGGTAGGGGAGGACTATGGCTACACCTTC,CASSLVGEDYGYTF
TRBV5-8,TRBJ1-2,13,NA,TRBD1,TGTGCCAGCAATCGGGACAGGGGCTTTGGCTACACCTTC,CASNRDRGFGYTF
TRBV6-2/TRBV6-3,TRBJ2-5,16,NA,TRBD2,TGTGCCAGCAGTTGGGGACTAGCGGGAGACCAAGAGACCCAGTACTTC,CASSWGLAGDQETQYF
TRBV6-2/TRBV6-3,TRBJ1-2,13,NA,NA,TGTGCCAGCAGTTACACTCTGCAGGCTCCATACACCTTC,CASSYTLQAPYTF
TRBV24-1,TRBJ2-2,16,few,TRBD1,TGTGCCACCAGTGACCGCCAGGGACAGCACACCGGGGAGCTGTTTTTT,CATSDRQGQHTGELFF
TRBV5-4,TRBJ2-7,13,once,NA,TGTGCCAGCAGCTTGCAAGGGGCGAACGAGCAGTACTTC,CASSLQGANEQYF
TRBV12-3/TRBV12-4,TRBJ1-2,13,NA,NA,TGTGCCAGCAGTTTAGGGGAGAACTATGGCTACACCTTC,CASSLGENYGYTF
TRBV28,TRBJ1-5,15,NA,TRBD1,TGTGCCAGCAGCCCTAATGACAGGGGGCGGCAGCCCCAGCATTTT,CASSPNDRGRQPQHF
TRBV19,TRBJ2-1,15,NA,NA,TGTGCCAGTAGTATAGGGCTAGTGTCCTACAATGAGCAGTTCTTC,CASSIGLVSYNEQFF
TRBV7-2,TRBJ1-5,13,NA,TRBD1,TGTGCCAGCAGTTTTACAGGGGATCAGCCCCAGCATTTT,CASSFTGDQPQHF
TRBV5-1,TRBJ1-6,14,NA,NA,TGCGCCAGCAGCTTACGGACAGATAATTCACCCCTCCACTTT,CASSLRTDNSPLHF
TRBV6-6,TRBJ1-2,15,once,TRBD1,TGTGCCAGCAGTTATGGGGACAGGGGGGACTATGGCTACACCTTC,CASSYGDRGDYGYTF
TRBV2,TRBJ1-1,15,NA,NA,TGTGCCAGCAGTGTTGAGGAGGGGTTTGACACTGAAGCTTTCTTT,CASSVEEGFDTEAFF